Listed below are T cell receptor beta chains from one sample, sequenced in a study of response to subunit inactivated influenza vaccine. TCRdb reprocessed the RT-PCR reads with MiXCR, giving one entry per CDR3 protein. Among 600,000 to 850,000 distinct CDR3 sequences listed, less than 15% were seen once. The sample in question was PBMCs from blood, obtained approximately 15 days before vaccination. The receptors here all came from a man aged 50 to 59 who received an inactivated influenza vaccine. The CDR3 runs from the conserved cysteine through the conserved F or W. A D gene is named only where the DNA matches it firmly. Clone size, where shown, is once, few, many, or a class for clones that have expanded.

. | TRBJ2-5 | TRBV5-4 | TRBD2 | CASRGTSGGHQETQYF | TGTGCCAGCAGAGGGACTAGCGGGGGGCACCAAGAGACCCAGTACTTC
. | TRBJ2-7 | TRBV4-2 | TRBD1 | CASSQDSTGGYEQYF | TGTGCCAGCAGCCAAGATTCGACAGGGGGCTACGAGCAGTACTTC
few | TRBJ2-3 | TRBV29-1 | TRBD2 | CSVGPGGGGDTQYF | TGCAGCGTTGGACCCGGGGGGGGTGGGGATACGCAGTATTTT
. | TRBJ2-7 | TRBV30 | TRBD2 | CAWSQGLGESYEQYF | TGTGCCTGGAGTCAGGGACTAGGGGAGTCCTACGAGCAGTACTTC
once | TRBJ2-3 | TRBV9 | . | CASSGTAGDTQYF | TGTGCCAGCAGCGGTACCGCGGGGGATACGCAGTATTTT
. | TRBJ1-1 | TRBV18 | . | CASSTTQGSAEAFF | TGTGCCAGCTCTACCACACAGGGATCAGCTGAAGCTTTCTTT
. | TRBJ2-1 | TRBV6-1 | TRBD1 | CASSEGTGADEQFF | TGTGCCAGCAGTGAGGGGACAGGGGCCGATGAGCAGTTCTTC
. | TRBJ2-3 | TRBV19 | TRBD2 | CASSSAGGPNTQYF | TGTGCCAGTAGTTCAGCGGGAGGGCCGAATACGCAGTATTTT
. | TRBJ2-5 | TRBV12-3/TRBV12-4 | . | CASSTGLKETQYF | TGTGCCAGCAGTACGGGACTCAAAGAGACCCAGTACTTC
few | TRBJ2-3 | TRBV20-1 | TRBD2 | CSARVRAGGPDTQYF | TGCAGTGCTAGAGTGAGAGCGGGAGGGCCAGATACGCAGTATTTT
few | TRBJ2-1 | TRBV24-1 | TRBD2 | CATSDFSGSLQFF | TGTGCCACCAGTGATTTTAGCGGGAGCCTGCAGTTCTTC
. | TRBJ2-5 | TRBV2 | . | CASSVHLGETQYF | TGTGCCAGCAGTGTACATTTAGGGGAGACCCAGTACTTC
. | TRBJ2-5 | TRBV15 | . | CATSREGFVQETQYF | TGTGCCACCAGCAGAGAAGGTTTCGTTCAAGAGACCCAGTACTTC
few | TRBJ2-3 | TRBV28 | . | CASKPLTDTQYF | TGTGCCAGCAAACCCCTAACAGATACGCAGTATTTT
. | TRBJ2-2 | TRBV5-6 | TRBD1 | CASSRVGTGTGELFF | TGTGCCAGCAGCCGTGTGGGGACAGGGACCGGGGAGCTGTTTTTT
few | TRBJ2-2 | TRBV20-1 | . | CSAAETGNTGELFF | TGCAGTGCTGCCGAGACAGGGAACACCGGGGAGCTGTTTTTT
. | TRBJ1-2 | TRBV3-1 | TRBD1 | CASSLPTGQENF | TGTGCCAGCAGCCTCCCTACCGGACAGGAAAACTTC
many | TRBJ2-7 | TRBV5-1 | . | CASSLDPGSSYEQYF | TGCGCCAGCAGCTTGGATCCGGGTAGCTCCTACGAGCAGTACTTC
few | TRBJ2-5 | TRBV7-9 | . | CASSLGKQQETQYF | TGTGCCAGCAGCTTAGGTAAACAACAAGAGACCCAGTACTTC
few | TRBJ1-6 | TRBV3-1 | TRBD1 | CASSQGKTGNSPLHF | TGTGCCAGCAGCCAAGGGAAGACAGGGAATTCACCCCTCCACTTT
many | TRBJ2-2 | TRBV28 | . | CASSPLVNTGELFF | TGTGCCAGCAGCCCACTAGTAAACACCGGGGAGCTGTTTTTT
. | TRBJ1-1 | TRBV18 | . | CASSSNGQNTEAFF | TGTGCCAGCTCAAGCAACGGACAGAACACTGAAGCTTTCTTT
few | TRBJ1-3 | TRBV4-3 | . | CASSQDRGRYLHSGNTIYF | TGCGCCAGCAGCCAAGATAGAGGGAGGTACCTCCACTCTGGAAACACCATATATTTT
few | TRBJ1-5 | TRBV5-1 | . | CASSPGGLQSEPQHF | TGCGCCAGCAGCCCTGGGGGGCTACAATCAGAGCCCCAGCATTTT
few | TRBJ1-4 | TRBV3-1 | . | CASSQGSGINEKLFF | TGTGCCAGCAGCCAGGGGTCGGGAATTAATGAAAAACTGTTTTTT
. | TRBJ1-6 | TRBV20-1 | . | CSATSALEALHF | TGCAGTGCTACGTCCGCGCTGGAGGCCCTCCACTTT